Reported below is one T cell receptor beta chain. Its antigen is not identified. The authors ran the assay at deep level. Produced via immunoSEQ multiplex PCR; TCRdb's table is partial and in-frame only. Among about 2.3 million clones listed, roughly 92% were seen once. This sample was included in a study of shared clonotypes between healthy human individuals. Study-wide results and limits: Compared with memory subsets, naive subsets generally had larger estimated richness. Several donors held about 4.5% of naive CD4 clonotypes in common. Clonotype sharing among the donors was expected to vary with sequencing depth.

The sequence was collected from a man between 18 and 35 years old in good health. Some clones in this sample may be carry-over from other donors' samples. The material sequenced was naive CD4+ T cells from PBMCs. Sample subset: CD45RA+ positively selected.

The CDR3 protein is CASRTSGTPTGEQYF. The CDR3 DNA follows: TGTGCCAGCAGGACATCCGGGACCCCGACGGGCGAGCAGTACTTC. This chain connects TRBV28 to TRBJ2-7; either TRBD1 or TRBD2 may fit D (5 bases each). Germline V gene sequence: CDR1 MDHEN, CDR2 SYDVKM. CDR3 size: 15 residues. The V gene lost 6 bases and the J gene lost 6 bases, with 21 bases spanning the gap. Full variable domain (missing parts from reference TRBV28 and TRBJ2-7): DVKVTQSSRYLVKRTGEKVFLECVQDMDHENMFWYRQDPGLGLRLIYFSYDVKMKEKGDIPEGYSVSREKKERFSLILESASTNQTSMYLCASRTSGTPTGEQYFGPGTRLTVT.